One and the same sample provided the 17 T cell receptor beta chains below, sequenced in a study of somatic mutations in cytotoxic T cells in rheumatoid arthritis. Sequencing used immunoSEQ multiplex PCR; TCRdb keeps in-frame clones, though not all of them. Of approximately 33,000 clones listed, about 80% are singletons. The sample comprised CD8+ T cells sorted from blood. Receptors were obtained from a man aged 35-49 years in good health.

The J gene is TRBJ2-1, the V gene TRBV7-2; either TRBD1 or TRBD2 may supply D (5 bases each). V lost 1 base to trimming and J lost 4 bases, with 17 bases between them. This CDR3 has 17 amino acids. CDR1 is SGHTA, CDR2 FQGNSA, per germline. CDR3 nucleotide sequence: TGTGCCAGCAGCTTAGAGTGGGGGTACCGTCCGTACAATGAGCAGTTCTTC. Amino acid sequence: CASSLEWGYRPYNEQFF. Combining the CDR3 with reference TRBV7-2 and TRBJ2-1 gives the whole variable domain GAGVSQSPSNKVTEKGKDVELRCDPISGHTALYWYRQSLGQGLEFLIYFQGNSAPDKSGLPSDRFSAERTGGSVSTLTIQRTQQEDSAVYLCASSLEWGYRPYNEQFFGPGTRLTVL.

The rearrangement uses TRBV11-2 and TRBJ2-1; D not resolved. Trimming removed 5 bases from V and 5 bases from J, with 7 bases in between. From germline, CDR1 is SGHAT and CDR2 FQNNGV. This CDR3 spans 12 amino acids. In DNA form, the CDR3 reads TGTGCCAGCAGCCCCCCCCACAATGAGCAGTTCTTC. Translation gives CASSPPHNEQFF.

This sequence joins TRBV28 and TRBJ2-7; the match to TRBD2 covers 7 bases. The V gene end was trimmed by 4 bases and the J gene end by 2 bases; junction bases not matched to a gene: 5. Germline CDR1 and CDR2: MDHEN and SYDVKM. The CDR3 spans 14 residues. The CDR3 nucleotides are TGTGCCAGCAGTTCGCGTGCGGGGGCCTACGAGCAGTACTTC. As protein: CASSSRAGAYEQYF. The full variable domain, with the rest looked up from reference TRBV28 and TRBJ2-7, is DVKVTQSSRYLVKRTGEKVFLECVQDMDHENMFWYRQDPGLGLRLIYFSYDVKMKEKGDIPEGYSVSREKKERFSLILESASTNQTSMYLCASSSRAGAYEQYFGPGTRLTVT.

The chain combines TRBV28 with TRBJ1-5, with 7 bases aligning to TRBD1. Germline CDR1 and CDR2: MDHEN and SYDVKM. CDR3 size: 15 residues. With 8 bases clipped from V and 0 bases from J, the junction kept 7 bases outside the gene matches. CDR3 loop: CASAQQGHSNQPQHF. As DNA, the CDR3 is TGTGCCAGCGCCCAACAGGGGCATAGCAATCAGCCCCAGCATTTT.

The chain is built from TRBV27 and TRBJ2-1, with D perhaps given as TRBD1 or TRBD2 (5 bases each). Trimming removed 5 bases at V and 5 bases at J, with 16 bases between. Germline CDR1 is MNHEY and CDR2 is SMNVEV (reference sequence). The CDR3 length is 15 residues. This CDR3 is CASSPRGRDHNEQFF. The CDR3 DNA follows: TGTGCCAGCAGTCCTCGCGGTAGGGACCACAATGAGCAGTTCTTC.

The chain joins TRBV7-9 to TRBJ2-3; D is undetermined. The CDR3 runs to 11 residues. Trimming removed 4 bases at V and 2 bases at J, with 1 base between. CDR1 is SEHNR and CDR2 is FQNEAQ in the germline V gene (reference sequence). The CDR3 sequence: CASSSTDTQYF. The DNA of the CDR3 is TGTGCCAGCAGCTCCACAGATACGCAGTATTTT. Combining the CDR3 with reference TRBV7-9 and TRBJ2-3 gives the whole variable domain DTGVSQNPRHKITKRGQNVTFRCDPISEHNRLYWYRQTLGQGPEFLTYFQNEAQLEKSRLLSDRFSAERPKGSFSTLEIQRTEQGDSAMYLCASSSTDTQYFGPGTRLTVL.

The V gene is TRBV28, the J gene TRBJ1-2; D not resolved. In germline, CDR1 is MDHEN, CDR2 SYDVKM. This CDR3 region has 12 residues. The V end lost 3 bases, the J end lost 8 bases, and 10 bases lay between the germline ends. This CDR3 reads CASSFRPDGYTF. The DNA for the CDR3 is TGTGCCAGCAGTTTTAGGCCTGACGGCTACACCTTC.

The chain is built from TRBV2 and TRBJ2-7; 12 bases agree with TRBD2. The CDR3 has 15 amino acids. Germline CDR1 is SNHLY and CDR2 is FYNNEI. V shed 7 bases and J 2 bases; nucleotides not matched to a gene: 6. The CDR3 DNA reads TGTGCCAGCAAGTCTAGCGGGAGGGCCCCCTACGAGCAGTACTTC. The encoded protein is CASKSSGRAPYEQYF.

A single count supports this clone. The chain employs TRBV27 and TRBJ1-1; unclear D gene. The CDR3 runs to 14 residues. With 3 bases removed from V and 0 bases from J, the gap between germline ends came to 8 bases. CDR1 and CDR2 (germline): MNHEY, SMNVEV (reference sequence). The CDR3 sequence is CASSLGGMNTEAFF. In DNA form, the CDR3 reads TGTGCCAGCAGTTTGGGCGGGATGAACACTGAAGCTTTCTTT.

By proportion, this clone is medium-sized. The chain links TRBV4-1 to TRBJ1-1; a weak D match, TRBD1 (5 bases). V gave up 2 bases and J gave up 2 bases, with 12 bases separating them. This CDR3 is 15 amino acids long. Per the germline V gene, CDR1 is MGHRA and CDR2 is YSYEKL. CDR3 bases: TGCGCCAGCAGCCAACTGGGACTGACAAACACTGAAGCTTTCTTT. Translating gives CASSQLGLTNTEAFF.

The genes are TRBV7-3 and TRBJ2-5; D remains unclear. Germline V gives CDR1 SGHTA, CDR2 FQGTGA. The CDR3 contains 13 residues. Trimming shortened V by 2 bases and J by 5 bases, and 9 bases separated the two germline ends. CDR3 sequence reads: CASSLASGETQYF. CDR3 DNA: TGTGCCAGCAGCTTAGCGTCGGGCGAGACCCAGTACTTC.

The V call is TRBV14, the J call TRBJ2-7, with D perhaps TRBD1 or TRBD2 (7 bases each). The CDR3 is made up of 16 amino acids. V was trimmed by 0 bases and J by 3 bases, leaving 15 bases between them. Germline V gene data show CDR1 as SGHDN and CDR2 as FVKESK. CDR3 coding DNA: TGTGCCAGCAGCCAAGATCTGCCAGGGGGGGACTACGAGCAGTACTTC. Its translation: CASSQDLPGGDYEQYF.

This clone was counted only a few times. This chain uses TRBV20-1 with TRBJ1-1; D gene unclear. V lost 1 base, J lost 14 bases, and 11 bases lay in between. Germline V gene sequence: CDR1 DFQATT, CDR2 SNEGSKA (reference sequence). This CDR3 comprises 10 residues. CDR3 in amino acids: CSARGQDIFF. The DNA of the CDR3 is TGCAGTGCTAGAGGACAAGACATCTTCTTT.

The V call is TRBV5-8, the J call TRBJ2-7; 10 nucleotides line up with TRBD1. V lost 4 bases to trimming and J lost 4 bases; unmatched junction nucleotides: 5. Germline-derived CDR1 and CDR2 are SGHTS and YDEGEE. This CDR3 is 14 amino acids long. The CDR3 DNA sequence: TGTGCCAGCAGCCCCGGACAGGGGGTTTACGAGCAGTACTTC. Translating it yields CASSPGQGVYEQYF.

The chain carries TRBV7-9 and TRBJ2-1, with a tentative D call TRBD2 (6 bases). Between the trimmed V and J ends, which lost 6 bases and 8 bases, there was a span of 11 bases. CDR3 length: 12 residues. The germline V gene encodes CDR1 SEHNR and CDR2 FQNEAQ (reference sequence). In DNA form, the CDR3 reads TGTGCCAGCAGGCGGACGGGGGATGAGCAGTTCTTC. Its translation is CASRRTGDEQFF.

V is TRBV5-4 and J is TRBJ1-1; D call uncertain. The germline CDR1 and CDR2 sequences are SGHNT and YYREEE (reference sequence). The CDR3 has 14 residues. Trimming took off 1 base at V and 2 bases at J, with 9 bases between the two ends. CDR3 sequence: CASSLFVTNTEAFF. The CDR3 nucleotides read TGTGCCAGCAGCTTGTTTGTGACCAACACTGAAGCTTTCTTT. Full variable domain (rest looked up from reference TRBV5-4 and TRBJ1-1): ETGVTQSPTHLIKTRGQQVTLRCSSQSGHNTVSWYQQALGQGPQFIFQYYREEENGRGNFPPRFSGLQFPNYSSELNVNALELDDSALYLCASSLFVTNTEAFFGQGTRLTVV.

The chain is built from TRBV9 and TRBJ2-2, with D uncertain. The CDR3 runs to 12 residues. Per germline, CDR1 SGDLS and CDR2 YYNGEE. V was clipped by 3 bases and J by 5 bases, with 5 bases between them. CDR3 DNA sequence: TGTGCCAGCAGCGGGATTACCGGGGAGCTGTTTTTT. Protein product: CASSGITGELFF.